The 30 T cell receptor beta chains presented below share a single source sample, sequenced in a study of shared clonotypes between healthy human individuals. Libraries were prepared by immunoSEQ multiplex PCR; TCRdb keeps only in-frame clonotypes and omits some of them. The data show more than 550,000 clones, 90% seen once. Sequencing was done on a sample of memory CD8+ T cells from PBMCs. Subset: CD45RO+ cells pooled with CCR7-negative TemRA cells. All receptors derive from a man younger than 35 in good health. Some clones in this sample may be carry-over from other donors' samples.

The chain joins TRBV5-4 to TRBJ1-2; D is ambiguous. CDR1 is SGHNT and CDR2 is YYREEE in the germline V gene (reference sequence). CDR3 length: 13 amino acids. The V gene lost 4 bases and the J gene lost 6 bases, with 13 bases spanning the gap. The CDR3 loop is CASSRLGGNGYTF. CDR3 DNA: TGTGCCAGCAGCCGTCTCGGAGGGAATGGCTACACCTTC.

The CDR3 protein is CASSGGQGIGETQYF. For the CDR3, the DNA is TGTGCCAGCAGCGGCGGACAGGGGATCGGGGAGACCCAGTACTTC. The chain carries TRBV9 and TRBJ2-5; 9 bases line up with TRBD1. V gave up 3 bases and J gave up 5 bases; unmatched junction bases: 8. The length of the CDR3 is 15 residues. Per germline, CDR1 SGDLS and CDR2 YYNGEE. Full variable domain (rest looked up from reference TRBV9 and TRBJ2-5): DSGVTQTPKHLITATGQRVTLRCSPRSGDLSVYWYQQSLDQGLQFLIQYYNGEERAKGNILERFSAQQFPDLHSELNLSSLELGDSALYFCASSGGQGIGETQYFGPGTRLLVL.

The rearrangement uses TRBV9 and TRBJ2-7, with D perhaps being TRBD1 or TRBD2 (5 bases each). This CDR3 is 16 amino acids long. V dropped 4 bases and J dropped 5 bases, with 22 bases sitting between them. Germline assignment: CDR1 SGDLS and CDR2 YYNGEE. Written as DNA, the CDR3 is TGTGCCAGCAGCCCTCTCCGCGACCTGAGGGGAGACGAGCAGTACTTC. Translated, it gives CASSPLRDLRGDEQYF. Variable domain in full (rest from reference TRBV9 and TRBJ2-7): DSGVTQTPKHLITATGQRVTLRCSPRSGDLSVYWYQQSLDQGLQFLIQYYNGEERAKGNILERFSAQQFPDLHSELNLSSLELGDSALYFCASSPLRDLRGDEQYFGPGTRLTVT.

The chain links TRBV6-1 to TRBJ2-7, with 13 bases that match TRBD2. Germline V gene sequence: CDR1 MNHNS, CDR2 SASEGT. This CDR3 has 17 residues. Germline trimming cut 3 bases from V and 3 bases from J; bases unmatched to any gene: 8. The CDR3 loop is CASSEDGLAGVLYEQYF. The CDR3 DNA sequence: TGTGCCAGCAGTGAGGACGGACTAGCGGGAGTACTCTACGAGCAGTACTTC.

This rearrangement joins TRBV11-2 to TRBJ2-5; D might be TRBD2 (5 bases). V was clipped by 5 bases and J by 0 bases, with 10 bases between them. This CDR3 comprises 14 residues. Germline values: CDR1 SGHAT, CDR2 FQNNGV. This CDR3 reads CASSNQDYQETQYF. In nucleotides, the CDR3 is TGTGCCAGCAGCAATCAGGACTACCAAGAGACCCAGTACTTC.

This chain connects TRBV11-2 to TRBJ2-3; the D gene is possibly TRBD2 (5 bases). With 0 bases removed from V and 1 base from J, the gap between germline ends came to 17 bases. Germline-derived CDR1 and CDR2 are SGHAT and FQNNGV. The CDR3 runs to 18 residues. CDR3 amino acids: CASSLDWTAWVGTDTQYF. CDR3 bases: TGTGCCAGCAGCTTAGATTGGACTGCGTGGGTGGGCACAGATACGCAGTATTTT.

This chain connects TRBV11-2 to TRBJ1-1; perhaps TRBD1 as D (5 bases). Germline-derived CDR1 and CDR2 are SGHAT and FQNNGV. Deletions cut 4 bases from V and 3 bases from J, with 12 bases between. The CDR3 covers 14 residues. This CDR3 reads CASSSNRRDTEAFF. The CDR3 coding sequence is TGTGCCAGCAGCTCTAACAGGAGGGACACTGAAGCTTTCTTT.

This rearrangement joins TRBV6-4 to TRBJ2-1; 8 bases are shared with TRBD2. CDR3 length: 16 residues. Germline values: CDR1 MRHNA, CDR2 SNTAGT. The V gene end was trimmed by 6 bases and the J gene end by 4 bases; junction bases not matched to a gene: 11. The CDR3 loop is CASSAGAGARYNEQFF. CDR3 nucleotide sequence: TGTGCCAGCAGCGCGGGAGCGGGAGCACGATACAATGAGCAGTTCTTC.

The V gene is TRBV27, the J gene TRBJ2-7, with 10 bases aligning to TRBD1. V shed 5 bases and J 5 bases; nucleotides not matched to a gene: 6. Germline V gene data show CDR1 as MNHEY and CDR2 as SMNVEV (reference sequence). The CDR3 spans 14 residues. The CDR3 DNA sequence: TGTGCCAGCAGTCACGGACAGGGGGGGGACGAGCAGTACTTC. It translates to CASSHGQGGDEQYF.

The chain links TRBV27 to TRBJ2-7; the D is unclear. This CDR3 region has 15 residues. Germline CDR1 reads MNHEY; CDR2 reads SMNVEV (reference sequence). The V and J ends lost 2 bases and 2 bases respectively, with 13 bases between them. This chain's CDR3 is CASSLTRSVTYEQYF. CDR3 nucleotide sequence: TGTGCCAGCAGTTTAACCCGCAGTGTAACCTACGAGCAGTACTTC.

J is TRBJ1-1 and V is TRBV6-6; D perhaps matches TRBD1 (6 bases). Germline CDR1 is MNHNY and CDR2 is SVGAGI (reference sequence). V was pared by 6 bases and J by 0 bases, with 17 bases between. The CDR3 runs 16 residues. CDR3 sequence (DNA): TGTGCCAGCAGCTCACGACCCGACAGGATGAACACTGAAGCTTTCTTT. This codes for CASSSRPDRMNTEAFF.

The V gene is TRBV18, the J gene TRBJ2-1; tentative D call: TRBD1 (5 bases). The germline V and J ends were trimmed by 3 bases and 5 bases, with 11 bases remaining between them. In germline, CDR1 is KGHSH, CDR2 LQKENI. The CDR3 sequence is 14 residues long. The CDR3 protein is CASSPRAQNNEQFF. In DNA form, the CDR3 reads TGTGCCAGCTCACCCAGGGCCCAAAACAATGAGCAGTTCTTC.

In DNA form, the CDR3 reads TGTGCCAGCAGTTCGCCTCCGACAGGGGGGACTGAAGCTTTCTTT. Protein sequence: CASSSPPTGGTEAFF. This chain links TRBV6-5 with TRBJ1-1; 9 bases are a match to TRBD1. The CDR3 is 15 amino acids. Per germline, CDR1 MNHEY and CDR2 SVGAGI. Trimming took 4 bases from V and 5 from J; bases not matched to a gene: 8.

The genes are TRBV5-5 and TRBJ2-5; D ambiguous. Germline V gene sequence: CDR1 SGHKS, CDR2 YYEKEE (reference sequence). Between the trimmed V and J ends, which lost 4 bases and 5 bases, there was a span of 15 bases. There are 14 residues in the CDR3. The CDR3 region has the DNA TGTGCCAGCAGCCAAAGGCTGGGTATGGAGACCCAGTACTTC. As protein: CASSQRLGMETQYF.

This clone has only a few counts. The chain is built from TRBV11-1 and TRBJ2-5, with 7 bases matching TRBD1. CDR1 and CDR2 (germline): SGHAT, FQDESV (reference sequence). This CDR3 spans 14 amino acids. The junction had 6 bases not matched to a gene; V was cut back by 5 bases and J by 3 bases. CDR3 amino acids: CASSLRQGEETQYF. The CDR3 DNA reads TGTGCCAGCAGCCTGAGACAGGGTGAAGAGACCCAGTACTTC.

V usage is TRBV27 and J usage is TRBJ2-1; perhaps D is TRBD1 or TRBD2 (5 bases each). This CDR3 is 16 amino acids long. V lost 3 bases to trimming and J lost 5 bases, with 17 bases between them. The germline gives CDR1 MNHEY, CDR2 SMNVEV (reference sequence). CDR3 in DNA: TGTGCCAGCAGTTTTTCCGGGACGGCCAACGACAATGAGCAGTTCTTC. This codes for CASSFSGTANDNEQFF.

The CDR3 sequence is CASRPEGGEAFF. In nucleotides, the CDR3 is TGTGCCAGCAGACCCGAGGGGGGTGAAGCTTTCTTT. The chain combines TRBV28 with TRBJ1-1; weak D call: TRBD1 (6 bases). Germline CDR1 MDHEN, CDR2 SYDVKM. The CDR3 runs 12 residues. The V gene lost 6 bases and the J gene lost 7 bases, with 12 bases spanning the gap.

V gene TRBV5-1 combines with J gene TRBJ2-7; the match to TRBD1 covers 8 bases. The germline V gene has CDR1 SGHRS and CDR2 YFSETQ. V dropped 3 bases and J dropped 4; count of bases not matched to a gene: 9. The CDR3 covers 15 residues. The CDR3 spells CASSSYRDRSYEQYF. In nucleotides, the CDR3 is TGCGCCAGCAGCTCGTACCGGGACAGGTCGTACGAGCAGTACTTC.

The genes are TRBV5-8 and TRBJ2-1, with 9 nucleotides matching TRBD2. V lost 4 bases, J lost 0 bases, and 5 bases stayed unmatched. Germline loops: CDR1 SGHTS, CDR2 YDEGEE. The CDR3 runs to 16 residues. The CDR3, as DNA: TGTGCCAGCAGCCTCGGGACTAGCAGCTCCTACAATGAGCAGTTCTTC. Amino acids: CASSLGTSSSYNEQFF.

The rearrangement joins TRBV18 to TRBJ2-7; the match to TRBD1 covers 8 bases. Germline trimming cut 0 bases from V and 4 bases from J; bases unmatched to any gene: 5. This CDR3 comprises 15 residues. The germline CDR1 and CDR2 sequences are KGHSH and LQKENI. The CDR3 sequence is CASSPPGRGQYEQYF. CDR3 DNA sequence: TGTGCCAGCTCACCACCGGGCAGGGGGCAATACGAGCAGTACTTC.

This clone was observed a single time. The V call is TRBV10-2, the J call TRBJ2-2, with 8 bases that match TRBD2. The CDR3 loop spans 13 amino acids. Losses at the gene ends were 8 bases for V and 6 bases for J; bases not matched to a gene: 5. Germline CDR1 WSHSY, CDR2 SAAADI. CDR3 sequence (DNA): TGCGCCAGCGGGTCGCGGGGGGCCGGGGAGCTGTTTTTT. It translates to CASGSRGAGELFF.

V is TRBV7-8 and J is TRBJ2-7; 8 positions agree with TRBD2. Germline CDR1 and CDR2: SGHVS and FQNEAQ. V gave up 5 bases and J gave up 2 bases; unmatched junction bases: 8. CDR3 length: 15 residues. The CDR3 sequence: CASSGKIAGPYEQYF. CDR3 nucleotide sequence: TGTGCCAGCAGCGGTAAAATAGCGGGGCCCTACGAGCAGTACTTC.

The rearrangement links TRBV5-1 to TRBJ2-2; TRBD2 agrees at 7 bases. CDR3 size: 15 residues. Germline V lookup: CDR1 SGHRS, CDR2 YFSETQ. V lost 5 bases to trimming and J lost 0 bases; unmatched junction nucleotides: 4. For the CDR3, the DNA is TGCGCCAGCAGTGCTAGCGGACCGAACACCGGGGAGCTGTTTTTT. Protein: CASSASGPNTGELFF.

In nucleotides, the CDR3 is TGTGCCAGTAGTACCTCCTACGGTCGTAATGAGCAGTTCTTC. This sequence encodes CASSTSYGRNEQFF. This chain connects TRBV19 to TRBJ2-1; D call uncertain. CDR3 length equals 14 residues. Per germline, CDR1 LNHDA and CDR2 SQIVND (reference sequence). Between the trimmed V and J ends, which lost 4 bases and 7 bases, there was a span of 14 bases.

The J gene is TRBJ2-7, the V gene TRBV2; D possibly uses TRBD1 or TRBD2 (6 bases each). Between the trimmed V and J ends, which lost 3 bases and 1 base, there was a span of 16 bases. Germline-derived CDR1 and CDR2 are SNHLY and FYNNEI. The CDR3 sequence is 16 residues long. The CDR3 sequence: CASSEGGTGISYEQYF. Here the CDR3 DNA reads TGTGCCAGCAGTGAGGGGGGAACAGGGATTTCCTACGAGCAGTACTTC.

The genes are TRBV28 and TRBJ2-7; 10 bases match TRBD1. The V and J ends lost 2 bases and 7 bases, in that order; junction bases with no gene match: 23. This CDR3 comprises 20 residues. Germline CDR1 MDHEN, CDR2 SYDVKM. The CDR3 sequence: CASSLRYHYGTGVSLGEQYF. Here the CDR3 DNA reads TGTGCCAGCAGTTTACGGTATCATTATGGGACAGGGGTTTCCTTAGGGGAGCAGTACTTC.

Worth noting for this clone: Within the sample, other DNA sequences also encode this same CDR3. The V and J genes are TRBV27 and TRBJ1-5, with D possibly TRBD1 on 5 matching bases. This CDR3 is 16 amino acids long. CDR1 is MNHEY, CDR2 SMNVEV, per germline (reference sequence). V was pared by 1 base and J by 2 bases, with 12 bases between. In DNA, the CDR3 is TGTGCCAGCAGTTTATTTAGTGGAGGGGGCAATCAGCCCCAGCATTTT. It yields the protein CASSLFSGGGNQPQHF.

A single count supports this clone. This chain joins TRBV27 and TRBJ2-6, with a possible D match to TRBD1 (6 bases). V gave up 5 bases and J gave up 2 bases, with 13 bases separating them. The CDR3 runs to 16 residues. Germline values: CDR1 MNHEY, CDR2 SMNVEV (reference sequence). CDR3 amino acids: CASSKGPGAGANVLTF. In DNA form, the CDR3 reads TGTGCCAGCAGTAAAGGACCAGGGGCTGGGGCCAACGTCCTGACTTTC.

V is TRBV7-9 and J is TRBJ1-2; the D gene is possibly TRBD1 (6 bases). Germline loops: CDR1 SEHNR, CDR2 FQNEAQ (reference sequence). Trimming took off 2 bases at V and 8 bases at J, with 21 bases between the two ends. This CDR3 is 16 amino acids long. CDR3 DNA: TGTGCCAGCAGCTTAAGGGTCGGACAGCAGTCGATAGGCTACACCTTC. Its protein is CASSLRVGQQSIGYTF.

The chain is built from TRBV28 and TRBJ1-5, with D maybe TRBD1 (5 bases). Germline V gives CDR1 MDHEN, CDR2 SYDVKM. V was clipped by 7 bases and J by 7 bases, with 23 bases between them. The CDR3 extends over 16 amino acids. CDR3 nucleotide sequence: TGTGCCAGCACCCCGGCAGTGGAGGTCGGGGACCAGCCCCAGCATTTT. Amino acids: CASTPAVEVGDQPQHF.